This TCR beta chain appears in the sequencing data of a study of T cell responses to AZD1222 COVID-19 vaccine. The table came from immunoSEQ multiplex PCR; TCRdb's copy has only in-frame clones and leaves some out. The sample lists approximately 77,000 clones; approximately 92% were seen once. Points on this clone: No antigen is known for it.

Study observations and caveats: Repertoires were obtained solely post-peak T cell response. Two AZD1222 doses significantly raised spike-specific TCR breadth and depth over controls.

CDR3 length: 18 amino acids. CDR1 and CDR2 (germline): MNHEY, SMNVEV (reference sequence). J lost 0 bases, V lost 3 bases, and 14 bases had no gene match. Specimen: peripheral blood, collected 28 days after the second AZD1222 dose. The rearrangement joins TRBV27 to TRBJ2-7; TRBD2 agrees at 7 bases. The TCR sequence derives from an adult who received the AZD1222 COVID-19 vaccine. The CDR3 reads CASSFRGGEGGGSYEQYF. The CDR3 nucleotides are TGTGCCAGCAGTTTCCGGGGAGGGGAAGGAGGCGGCTCCTACGAGCAGTACTTC.